This TCR beta chain came from a study of technical replicates of blood from several donors. The V gene end was trimmed by 5 bases and the J gene end by 2 bases; junction bases not matched to a gene: 7. The germline V gene has CDR1 LGHNA and CDR2 YSLEER. This CDR3 comprises 16 residues. Clones were read by immunoSEQ multiplex PCR, and TCRdb kept only the in-frame ones, dropping some. The sample has some 78,000 clones, around 92% seen once. This sequence was found in a human donor in good health. Sample: T cells isolated from PBMCs. The chain couples TRBV4-3 to TRBJ2-3, with 10 nucleotides matching TRBD2. CDR3 protein: CASSTASGGATDTQYF. The CDR3 nucleotides are TGCGCCAGCAGCACAGCTAGCGGGGGAGCCACAGATACGCAGTATTTT.